Listed here is a single T cell receptor beta chain. Its target is not known. This entry comes from a study of T cells in localized non-small cell lung cancer. V shed 3 bases and J shed 5 bases, with 16 bases lying between them. The germline CDR1 and CDR2 sequences are MDHEN and SYDVKM. CDR3 size: 15 residues. Here immunoSEQ multiplex PCR was the method, and the copy in TCRdb shows in-frame clones only, minus some. Counted here are 10,000 to 12,000 clones, just under 50% occurring once; the ten biggest clones make up more than 4%. General observations from the study: It remains possible that heterogeneity exists, since only one tumor region was sequenced. Exceeding tumor, uninvolved adjacent lung had the highest T cell clonality. Of the top 100 tumor clones, median around 60 were in adjacent lung, 25 to 30 among its top 100.

The TCR comes from a woman aged 35 to 70 with stage II squamous cell lung carcinoma. Sequencing used lymph node tissue, obtained before any cancer treatment. V is TRBV28 and J is TRBJ1-1; D is perhaps TRBD1 (5 bases). The CDR3 sequence: CASSLAGPRGTEAFF. Written as DNA, the CDR3 is TGTGCCAGCAGTTTGGCGGGACCCCGGGGGACTGAAGCTTTCTTT.